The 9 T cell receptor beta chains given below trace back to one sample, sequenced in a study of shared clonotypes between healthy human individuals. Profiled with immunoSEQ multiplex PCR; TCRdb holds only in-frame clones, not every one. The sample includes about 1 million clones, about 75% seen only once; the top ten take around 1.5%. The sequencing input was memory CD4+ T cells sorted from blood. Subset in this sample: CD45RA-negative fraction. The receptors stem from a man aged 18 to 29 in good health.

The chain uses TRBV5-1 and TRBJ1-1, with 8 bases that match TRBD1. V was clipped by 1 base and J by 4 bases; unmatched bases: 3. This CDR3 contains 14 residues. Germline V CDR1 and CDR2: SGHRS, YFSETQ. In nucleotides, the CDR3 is TGCGCCAGCAGCTTGCCGGGGACAGGCACTGAAGCTTTCTTT. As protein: CASSLPGTGTEAFF.

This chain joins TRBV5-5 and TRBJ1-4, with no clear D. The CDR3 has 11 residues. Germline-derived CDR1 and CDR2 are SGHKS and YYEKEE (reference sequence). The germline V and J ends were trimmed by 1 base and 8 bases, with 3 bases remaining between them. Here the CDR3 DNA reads TGTGCCAGCAGCTTGACAGAAAAACTGTTTTTT. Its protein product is CASSLTEKLFF.

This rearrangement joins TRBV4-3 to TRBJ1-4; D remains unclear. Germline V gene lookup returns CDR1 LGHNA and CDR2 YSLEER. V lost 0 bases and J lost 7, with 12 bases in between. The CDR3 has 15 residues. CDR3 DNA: TGCGCCAGCAGCCAAGAAAGTGTGAGTCTTGAAAAACTGTTTTTT. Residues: CASSQESVSLEKLFF.

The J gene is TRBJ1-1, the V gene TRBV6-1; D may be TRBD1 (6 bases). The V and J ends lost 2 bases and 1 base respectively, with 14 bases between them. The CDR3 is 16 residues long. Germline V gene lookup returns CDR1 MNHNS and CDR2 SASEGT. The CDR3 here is CASSESWGGWNTEAFF. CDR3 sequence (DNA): TGTGCCAGCAGTGAATCCTGGGGGGGCTGGAACACTGAAGCTTTCTTT.

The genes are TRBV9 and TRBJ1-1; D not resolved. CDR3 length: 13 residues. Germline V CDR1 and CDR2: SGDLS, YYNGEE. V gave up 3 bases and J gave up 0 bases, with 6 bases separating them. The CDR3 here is CASSARMNTEAFF. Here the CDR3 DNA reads TGTGCCAGCAGCGCGAGAATGAACACTGAAGCTTTCTTT.

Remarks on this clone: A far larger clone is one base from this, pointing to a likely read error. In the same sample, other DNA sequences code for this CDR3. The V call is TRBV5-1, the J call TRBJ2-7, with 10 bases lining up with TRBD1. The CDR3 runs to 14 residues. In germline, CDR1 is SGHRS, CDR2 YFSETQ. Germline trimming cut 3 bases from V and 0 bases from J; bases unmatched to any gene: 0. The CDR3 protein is CASSWTGGSYEQYF. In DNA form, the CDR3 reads TGCGCCAGCAGCTGGACAGGGGGCTCCTACGAGCAGTACTTC.

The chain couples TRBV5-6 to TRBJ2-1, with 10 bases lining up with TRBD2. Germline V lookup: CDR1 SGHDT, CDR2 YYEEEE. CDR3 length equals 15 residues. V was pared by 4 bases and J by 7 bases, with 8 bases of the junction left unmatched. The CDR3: CASSLAGAPGNEQFF. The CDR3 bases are TGTGCCAGCAGCCTAGCGGGGGCCCCTGGGAATGAGCAGTTCTTC.

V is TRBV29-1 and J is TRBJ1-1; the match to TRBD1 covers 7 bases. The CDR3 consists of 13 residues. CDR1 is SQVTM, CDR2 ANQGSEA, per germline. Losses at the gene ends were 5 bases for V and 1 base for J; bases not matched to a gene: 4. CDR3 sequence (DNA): TGCAGCGTTAGACAGGGATCGAACACTGAAGCTTTCTTT. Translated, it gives CSVRQGSNTEAFF.

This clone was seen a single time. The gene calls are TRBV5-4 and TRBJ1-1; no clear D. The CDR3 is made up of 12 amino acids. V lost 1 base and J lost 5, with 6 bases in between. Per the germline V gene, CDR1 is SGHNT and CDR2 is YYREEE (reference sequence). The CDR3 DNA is TGTGCCAGCAGCTTGATGGCAACTGAAGCTTTCTTT. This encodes CASSLMATEAFF.